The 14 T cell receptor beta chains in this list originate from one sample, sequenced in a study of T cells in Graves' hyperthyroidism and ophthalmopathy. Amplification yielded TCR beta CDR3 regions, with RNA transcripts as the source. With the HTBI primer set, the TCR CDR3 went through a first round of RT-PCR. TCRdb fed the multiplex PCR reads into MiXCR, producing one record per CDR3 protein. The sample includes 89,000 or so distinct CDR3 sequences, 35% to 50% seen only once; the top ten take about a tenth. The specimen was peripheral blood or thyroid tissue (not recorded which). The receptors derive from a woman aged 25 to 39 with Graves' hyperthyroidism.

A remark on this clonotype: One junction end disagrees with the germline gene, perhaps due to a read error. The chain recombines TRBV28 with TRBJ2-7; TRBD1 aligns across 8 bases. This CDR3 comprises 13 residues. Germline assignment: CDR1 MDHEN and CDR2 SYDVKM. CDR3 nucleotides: TGTGCCAGCAGGATGGGACAGGAAGGCGAGCAGCACTTC. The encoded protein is CASRMGQEGEQHF.

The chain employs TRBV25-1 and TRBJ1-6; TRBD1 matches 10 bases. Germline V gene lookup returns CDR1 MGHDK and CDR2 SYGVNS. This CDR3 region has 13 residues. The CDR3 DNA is TGTGCTACGGTTCGGACAGGGGGTTCACCCCTCCACTTT. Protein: CATVRTGGSPLHF. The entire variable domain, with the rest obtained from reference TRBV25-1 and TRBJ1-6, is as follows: EADIYQTPRYLVIGTGKKITLECSQTMGHDKMYWYQQDPGMELHLIHYSYGVNSTEKGDLSSESTVSRIRTEHFPLTLESARPSHTSQYLCATVRTGGSPLHFGNGTRLTVT.

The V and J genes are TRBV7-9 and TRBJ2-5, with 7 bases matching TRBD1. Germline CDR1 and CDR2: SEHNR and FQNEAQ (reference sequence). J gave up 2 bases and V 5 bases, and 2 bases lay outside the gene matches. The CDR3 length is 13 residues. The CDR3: CASSPRGQETQYF. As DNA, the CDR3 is TGTGCCAGCAGCCCCAGGGGGCAAGAGACCCAGTACTTC.

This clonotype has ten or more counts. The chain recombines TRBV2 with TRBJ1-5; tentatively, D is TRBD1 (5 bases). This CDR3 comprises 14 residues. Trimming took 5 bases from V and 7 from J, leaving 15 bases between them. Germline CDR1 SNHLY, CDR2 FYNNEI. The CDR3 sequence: CASSPALGVQPQHF. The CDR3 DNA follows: TGTGCCAGCAGTCCAGCACTGGGGGTCCAGCCCCAGCATTTT.

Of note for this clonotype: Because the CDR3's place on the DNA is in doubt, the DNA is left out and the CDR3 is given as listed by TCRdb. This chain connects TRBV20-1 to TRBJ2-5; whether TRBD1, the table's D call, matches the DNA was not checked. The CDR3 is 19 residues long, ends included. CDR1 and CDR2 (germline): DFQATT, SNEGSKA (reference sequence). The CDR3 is CSALGGESGYTFGSGTQYF.

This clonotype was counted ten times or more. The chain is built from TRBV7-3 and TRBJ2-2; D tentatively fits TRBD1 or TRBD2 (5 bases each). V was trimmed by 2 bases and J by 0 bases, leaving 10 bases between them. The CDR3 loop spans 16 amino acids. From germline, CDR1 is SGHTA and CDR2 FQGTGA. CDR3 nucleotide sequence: TGTGCCAGCAGCTTATTAGGGACGGCGAACACCGGGGAGCTGTTTTTT. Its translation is CASSLLGTANTGELFF.

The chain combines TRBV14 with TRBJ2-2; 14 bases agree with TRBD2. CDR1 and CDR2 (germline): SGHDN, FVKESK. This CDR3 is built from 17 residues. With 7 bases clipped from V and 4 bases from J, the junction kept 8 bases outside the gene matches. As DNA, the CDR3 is TGTGCCAGCATCCAGGGACTAGCGGGAGAGGTCACCGGGGAGCTGTTTTTT. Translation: CASIQGLAGEVTGELFF.

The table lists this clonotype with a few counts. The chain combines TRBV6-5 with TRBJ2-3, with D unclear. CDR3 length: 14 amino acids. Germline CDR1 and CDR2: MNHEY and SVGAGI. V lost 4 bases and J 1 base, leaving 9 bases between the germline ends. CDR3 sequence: CASSSRFGTDTQYF. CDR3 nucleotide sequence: TGTGCCAGCAGTTCTCGTTTCGGCACAGATACGCAGTATTTT.

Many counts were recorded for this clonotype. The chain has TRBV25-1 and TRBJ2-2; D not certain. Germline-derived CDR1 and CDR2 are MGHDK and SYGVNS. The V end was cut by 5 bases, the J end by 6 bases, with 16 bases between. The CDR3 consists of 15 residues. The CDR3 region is CASSQLGFVAGELFF. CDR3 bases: TGTGCCAGCAGTCAGTTAGGATTTGTGGCCGGGGAGCTGTTTTTT.

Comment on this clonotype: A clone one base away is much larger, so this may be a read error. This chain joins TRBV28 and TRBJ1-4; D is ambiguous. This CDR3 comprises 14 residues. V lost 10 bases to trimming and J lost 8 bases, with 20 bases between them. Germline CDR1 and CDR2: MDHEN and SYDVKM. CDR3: CANLTSQAGEKLFF. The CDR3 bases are TGTGCCAACCTTACCAGTCAAGCAGGAGAAAAACTGTTTTTT.

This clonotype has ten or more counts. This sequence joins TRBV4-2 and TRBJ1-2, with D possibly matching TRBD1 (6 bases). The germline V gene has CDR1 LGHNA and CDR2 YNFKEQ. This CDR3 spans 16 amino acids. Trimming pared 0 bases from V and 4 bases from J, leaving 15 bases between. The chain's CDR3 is CASSQDLGARVYGYTF. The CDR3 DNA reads TGTGCCAGCAGCCAAGATCTGGGGGCTCGGGTCTATGGCTACACCTTC.

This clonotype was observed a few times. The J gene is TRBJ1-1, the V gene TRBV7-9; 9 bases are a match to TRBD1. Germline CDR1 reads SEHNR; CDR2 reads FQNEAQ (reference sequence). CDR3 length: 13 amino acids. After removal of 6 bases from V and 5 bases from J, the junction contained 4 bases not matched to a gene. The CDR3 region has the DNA TGTGCCAGCAGGCCGGACAGGGGTACTGAAGCTTTCTTT. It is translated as CASRPDRGTEAFF.

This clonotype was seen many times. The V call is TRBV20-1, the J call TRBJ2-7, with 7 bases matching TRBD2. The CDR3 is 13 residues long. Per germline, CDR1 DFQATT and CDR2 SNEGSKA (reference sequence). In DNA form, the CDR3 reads TGCTTTCTAGGGGAGGGATTTATCTACGAGCAGTACTTC. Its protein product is CFLGEGFIYEQYF.

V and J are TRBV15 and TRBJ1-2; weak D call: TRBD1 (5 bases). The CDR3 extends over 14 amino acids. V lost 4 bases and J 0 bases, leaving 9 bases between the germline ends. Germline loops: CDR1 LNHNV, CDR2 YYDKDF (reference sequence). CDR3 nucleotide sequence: TGTGCCACCAGCATCGACAGCGCTAACTATGGCTACACCTTC. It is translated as CATSIDSANYGYTF.